The clone carrying this TCR beta chain was observed a few times. This entry is derived from a study of blood T cell repertoires in COVID-19. For the study at large: Acute and convalescent COVID-19 specimens originated in the United States, Italy and Spain. Sample material is recorded as cDNA or gDNA derived from T cells, B-cell-depleted T cells, or PBMCs.

Trimming shortened V by 4 bases and J by 3 bases, and 10 bases separated the two germline ends. The CDR3 runs to 13 residues. Germline loops: CDR1 SGDLS, CDR2 YYNGEE. Authors' processing steps: Amplification of reference gene primers provided the estimated nucleated cell counts. Sequenced by immunoSEQ multiplex PCR; TCRdb stores in-frame clones only, minus some. V and J calls and clone size are those listed in that table; D and trimming were worked out from the DNA. The data show about 140,000 clones, about 80% seen once. The chain links TRBV9 to TRBJ1-2; tentative D call: TRBD1 (5 bases). The specimen sequenced was peripheral blood. This TCR derives from a woman aged 60-75 years with acute or convalescent COVID-19. CDR3: CASSQARDYGYTF. In nucleotides, the CDR3 is TGTGCCAGCAGCCAGGCCAGGGACTATGGCTACACCTTC.